The clone carrying this T cell receptor (beta chain) was counted between two and nine times. TCRdb re-called the 5' RACE reads with MiXCR, one entry per CDR3 protein. This table has hundreds of thousands of distinct CDR3 sequences, roughly 3.9% appearing once. The data are from a study of T cells after yellow fever vaccination. V lost 1 base to trimming and J lost 4 bases; unmatched junction nucleotides: 9. The CDR3 consists of 16 residues. CDR1 MGHRA and CDR2 YSYEKL come from the germline V gene. The chain is built from TRBV4-1 and TRBJ2-5; TRBD2 aligns across 7 bases. Sequencing used PBMCs, obtained 5 days after the yellow fever booster vaccination. The TCR originated in a man younger than 35 who received the YFV17D yellow fever vaccine. The CDR3: CASSQGGITGGETQYF. As DNA, the CDR3 is TGCGCCAGCAGCCAAGGAGGGATAACGGGGGGAGAGACCCAGTACTTC.